The present entry profiles one T cell receptor beta chain with its context. Its target is not known. The entry originates in a study of OX40 agonist ivuxolimab in advanced cancers. Turning to the study itself: From about 23 to 85 years was the age range, with a mean of approximately 58 years, and roughly 80% were male.

The germline gives CDR1 WSHSY, CDR2 SAAADI. This CDR3 comprises 15 residues. J lost 4 bases, V lost 6 bases, and 10 bases had no gene match. Study outcomes and limitations: Averaged across samples, CD8+ T cells carried more expanded clones than CD4+ did. At 0.1-3.0 mg/kg, partial responders had clonal expansion among the lowest observed.

Clones were sequenced by immunoSEQ multiplex PCR, and TCRdb holds only the in-frame ones, with some missing. The sample consists of 53,000 or so clones, approximately 84% of them appearing once. Peripheral blood came from all dose cohorts at three timepoints. V gene TRBV10-2 combines with J gene TRBJ1-1; 8 positions match TRBD1. Specimen: CD4+ or CD8+ T cells sorted from blood, collected in a trial of the OX40 agonist ivuxolimab. The receptor comes from an adult with an advanced solid tumor such as melanoma, head and neck, liver or kidney cancer. CDR3 nucleotides: TGCGCCAGCAGAAAAAAACAGGGGGATCGCACTGAAGCTTTCTTT. It specifies CASRKKQGDRTEAFF.